The 18 T cell receptor beta chains below were found in one sample sequenced in a study of type 1 and type 2 diabetes patients. PCR was run on genomic DNA. Multiplex PCR with 30 forward and 13 reverse primers amplified the TCR beta CDR3. TCRdb reprocessed the multiplex PCR reads via MiXCR and lists one record per CDR3 protein. Found here are about 270,000 distinct CDR3 sequences, more than 40% of them singletons; the top ten hold approximately 13%. The sample taken for sequencing was peripheral blood mononuclear cells (PBMCs). These TCRs come from a man aged 18-30 years with type 2 diabetes.

The chain uses TRBV7-2 and TRBJ2-7; D call uncertain. This CDR3 region has 15 residues. Germline V lookup: CDR1 SGHTA, CDR2 FQGNSA. The V and J ends lost 1 base and 6 bases respectively, with 16 bases between them. CDR3 in DNA: TGTGCCAGCAGCTTAGGCTCCTTCTACCCCATCGAGCAGTACTTC. This translates into CASSLGSFYPIEQYF.

This clonotype was recorded once. The chain employs TRBV10-1 and TRBJ1-3; D is ambiguous. Trimming removed 1 base at V and 4 bases at J, with 5 bases between. The germline CDR1 and CDR2 sequences are WNHNN and SYGVQD (reference sequence). This CDR3 spans 13 amino acids. The CDR3 sequence is CASSEYRGNTIYF. For the CDR3, the DNA is TGCGCCAGCAGTGAGTACAGAGGAAACACCATATATTTT.

The chain is built from TRBV5-6 and TRBJ2-7; D is possibly TRBD1 (5 bases). V lost 0 bases and J 2 bases, leaving 15 bases between the germline ends. There are 16 residues in the CDR3. Germline V gives CDR1 SGHDT, CDR2 YYEEEE. The CDR3: CASSLGGADLPYEQYF. The CDR3 DNA reads as TGTGCCAGCAGCTTGGGTGGGGCGGACCTACCCTACGAGCAGTACTTC.

About this clonotype itself: Mismatch with germline at one junction end may stem from a read error. V is TRBV28 and J is TRBJ2-1; no clear D. The CDR3 contains 11 residues. Germline CDR1 and CDR2: MDHEN and SYDVKM. The CDR3 region has the DNA TGTACCAGCCTAGGGTACAATGAGCAGTTCTTC. It yields the protein CTSLGYNEQFF.

This sequence joins TRBV19 and TRBJ1-1; no clear D. Trimming removed 6 bases from V and 3 bases from J, with 14 bases in between. Germline CDR1 LNHDA, CDR2 SQIVND (reference sequence). This CDR3 region has 14 residues. CDR3 residues: CASRDTDFHTEAFF. DNA for the CDR3: TGTGCCAGTAGAGACACGGATTTTCACACTGAAGCTTTCTTT.

This clonotype occurred once. The chain links TRBV6-6 to TRBJ2-6; 10 nucleotides line up with TRBD2. The CDR3 length is 19 residues. The trim removed 0 bases at V and 0 bases at J, leaving 5 bases unmatched. Germline V lookup: CDR1 MNHNY, CDR2 SVGAGI (reference sequence). CDR3 nucleotides: TGTGCCAGCAGTTACTCCCCAGCGGGAGGGGACTCTGGGGCCAACGTCCTGACTTTC. It yields the protein CASSYSPAGGDSGANVLTF.

This clonotype has just a few counts. The CDR3 region has the DNA TGCGCCAGCAGCCAAAAACAGGGTGGCTACACCTTC. Protein product: CASSQKQGGYTF. The J gene is TRBJ1-2, the V gene TRBV4-1; a weak D match, TRBD1 (6 bases). The CDR3 loop spans 12 amino acids. Germline CDR1 MGHRA, CDR2 YSYEKL. V dropped 2 bases and J dropped 7 bases, with 8 bases sitting between them.

This chain joins TRBV7-3 and TRBJ1-2; maybe TRBD1 (5 bases). The CDR3 extends over 19 amino acids. Trimming stripped 1 base from V and 3 bases from J, with 24 bases between. Germline CDR1 and CDR2: SGHTA and FQGTGA. CDR3 in amino acids: CASSLRAVAGPPFDYGYTF. CDR3 nucleotides: TGTGCCAGCAGCTTAAGGGCGGTTGCGGGGCCCCCCTTTGACTATGGCTACACCTTC.

This clonotype was observed a few times. V gene TRBV15 combines with J gene TRBJ2-3; no firm D call. V lost 5 bases, J lost 2 bases, and 11 bases lay in between. CDR3 length equals 14 residues. Germline V gene data show CDR1 as LNHNV and CDR2 as YYDKDF (reference sequence). CDR3 in amino acids: CATSLRQNTDTQYF. Here the CDR3 DNA reads TGTGCCACCAGCCTACGGCAGAACACAGATACGCAGTATTTT.

The chain recombines TRBV6-6 with TRBJ2-7; D remains unclear. This CDR3 has 15 residues. V was cut by 0 bases and J by 6 bases, with 15 bases left in between. The germline V gene encodes CDR1 MNHNY and CDR2 SVGAGI (reference sequence). In nucleotides, the CDR3 is TGTGCCAGCAGTTACTCGAGAGAGAGTTTTGCCGAGCAGTACTTC. It translates to CASSYSRESFAEQYF.

A few counts support this clonotype. The chain employs TRBV5-1 and TRBJ1-1; tentative D call: TRBD1 (5 bases). Trimming stripped 1 base from V and 10 bases from J, with 17 bases between. Looked up from germline, CDR1 is SGHRS and CDR2 is YFSETQ. This CDR3 is built from 14 residues. The CDR3 DNA sequence: TGCGCCAGCAGCTTGATCCCCCAGGGCGATGGAGCTTTCTTT. Its translation is CASSLIPQGDGAFF.

This clonotype was detected once. The chain recombines TRBV19 with TRBJ2-1; 9 positions match TRBD2. CDR3 length: 13 residues. With 7 bases clipped from V and 6 bases from J, the junction kept 4 bases outside the gene matches. Germline values: CDR1 LNHDA, CDR2 SQIVND (reference sequence). The CDR3 loop is CASTVSGSNEQFF. The CDR3, as DNA: TGTGCCAGTACTGTTAGCGGGAGCAATGAGCAGTTCTTC. Looking up the rest from reference TRBV19 and TRBJ2-1 gives the full variable domain: DGGITQSPKYLFRKEGQNVTLSCEQNLNHDAMYWYRQDPGQGLRLIYYSQIVNDFQKGDIAEGYSVSREKKESFPLTVTSAQKNPTAFYLCASTVSGSNEQFFGPGTRLTVL.

The J gene is TRBJ2-7, the V gene TRBV27; maybe TRBD2 (5 bases). V was clipped by 3 bases and J by 2 bases, with 8 bases between them. The V gene's germline CDR1 is MNHEY and CDR2 SMNVEV (reference sequence). There are 13 residues in the CDR3. The CDR3 reads CASSFGDPYEQYF. The CDR3 DNA sequence: TGTGCCAGCAGTTTCGGGGATCCCTACGAGCAGTACTTC.

The chain carries TRBV30 and TRBJ1-5; D perhaps matches TRBD1 (6 bases). CDR1 is GTSNPN and CDR2 is SVGIG in the germline V gene (reference sequence). Trimming took 4 bases from V and 2 from J, leaving 12 bases between them. The length of the CDR3 is 14 residues. CDR3 sequence (DNA): TGTGCCTGGACAGGGGCACATGGCAATCAGCCCCAGCATTTT. Its translation is CAWTGAHGNQPQHF. Supplemented by reference TRBV30 and TRBJ1-5, the full variable domain reads SQTIHQWPATLVQPVGSPLSLECTVEGTSNPNLYWYRQAAGRGLQLLFYSVGIGQISSEVPQNLSASRPQDRQFILSSKKLLLSDSGFYLCAWTGAHGNQPQHFGDGTRLSIL.

J is TRBJ2-7 and V is TRBV7-9; D gene ambiguous. The CDR3 is 15 residues long. In germline, CDR1 is SEHNR, CDR2 FQNEAQ (reference sequence). Between the trimmed V and J ends, which lost 1 base and 0 bases, there was a span of 10 bases. DNA for the CDR3: TGTGCCAGCAGCTTAGTTGGCGGTCCCTCCTACGAGCAGTACTTC. Amino acids: CASSLVGGPSYEQYF.

The V call is TRBV12-5, the J call TRBJ1-4; perhaps TRBD1 as D (5 bases). Germline values: CDR1 LGHNT, CDR2 FRNRAP. This CDR3 is built from 16 residues. Trimming removed 3 bases at V and 0 bases at J, with 11 bases between. Here the CDR3 reads CASGFLVTATNEKLFF. The CDR3 DNA sequence: TGTGCTAGTGGTTTTTTAGTGACAGCAACTAATGAAAAACTGTTTTTT.

J is TRBJ2-5 and V is TRBV27; 7 positions match TRBD1. CDR1 and CDR2 (germline): MNHEY, SMNVEV (reference sequence). The V and J ends lost 7 bases and 4 bases, in that order; junction bases with no gene match: 9. The CDR3 consists of 14 residues. The CDR3 nucleotides read TGTGCCAGCATGCGCTCCAACAGGGGAGAGACCCAGTACTTC. Protein: CASMRSNRGETQYF.

V gene TRBV5-5 combines with J gene TRBJ2-7; D not certain. Germline V lookup: CDR1 SGHKS, CDR2 YYEKEE (reference sequence). V lost 0 bases, J lost 3 bases, and 4 bases lay in between. The CDR3 contains 12 residues. The CDR3 protein is CASSLADYEQYF. CDR3 nucleotides: TGTGCCAGCAGCTTGGCAGACTACGAGCAGTACTTC. Drawing the rest from reference TRBV5-5 and TRBJ2-7, the complete variable domain is DAGVTQSPTHLIKTRGQQVTLRCSPISGHKSVSWYQQVLGQGPQFIFQYYEKEERGRGNFPDRFSARQFPNYSSELNVNALLLGDSALYLCASSLADYEQYFGPGTRLTVT.